The TCR beta chain under discussion was sequenced for a study of cytomegalovirus exposure and HLA in healthy donors. General study findings and limits: Researchers reported from a later analysis that most CMV-associated TCR beta chains appeared HLA-restricted.

PCR amplification relied on 60 Vbeta primers (plus 13 Jbeta primers). Authors' methods: Later, tens of millions of unique TCR beta chains were counted in an analysis, and roughly 11 million of them were shared. Using immunoSEQ multiplex PCR, the repertoire was profiled, and TCRdb retains in-frame clones only, with some absent. Clone size and V and J calls were adopted from that table, with D and trimming inferred from the DNA. The sample carries more than 150,000 clones, around 84% recorded once. Concerning this clone: Its matching antigen is unknown.

Trimming removed 3 bases from V and 2 bases from J; junction bases left unmatched: 12. Germline V CDR1 and CDR2: SGHAT, FQNNGV. CDR3 length: 18 residues. The rearrangement uses TRBV11-2 and TRBJ2-3, with TRBD2 matching 9 bases. The sequencing sample was made of PBMCs. The source of this sequence is a woman between 50 and 59 years old in good health and CMV-seropositive. The CDR3 reads CASSLARASGEVTDTQYF. The CDR3 coding sequence is TGTGCCAGCAGCTTGGCTCGGGCTAGCGGGGAGGTCACAGATACGCAGTATTTT.